This TCR beta chain was identified in a study of tumor and adjacent non-tumor tissue in lung cancer. The wider study: The cohort had 12 adenocarcinoma, a couple of squamous cell and 1 small cell patients.

As for this clonotype: The antigen is not known.

Overall study findings and caveats: Higher tumor TCR diversity was associated with shorter survival. Compared with tumor, normal lung showed significantly lower TCR diversity.

The template was RNA from unsorted bulk tissue. CDR1 and CDR2 (germline): MNHEY, SVGEGT. Trimming cost V 8 bases and J 5 bases, with 16 bases left between them. CDR3 length: 14 amino acids. Three rounds of nested PCR, following a modified ARM-PCR protocol, produced the TCRbeta library. TCRdb reprocessed the multiplex PCR reads with MiXCR, giving one entry per CDR3 protein. The table records some 99,000 distinct CDR3 sequences, roughly 74% of them present only once. This clonotype was obtained from a woman between 55 and 75 years old with non-small cell lung cancer. The chain couples TRBV6-2 or TRBV6-3 to TRBJ2-1; no clear D. Sequencing input: lung tumor tissue. The DNA of the CDR3 is TGTGCCAGCGGTCATCAGCCATCCAACAATGAGCAGTTCTTC. It translates to CASGHQPSNNEQFF.